The TCR beta chain described here comes from a study of blood T cell repertoires in COVID-19. Looked up from germline, CDR1 is LGHDT and CDR2 is YNNKEL (reference sequence). Trimming shortened V by 2 bases and J by 4 bases, and 18 bases separated the two germline ends. The CDR3 is 17 amino acids. Sequencing used immunoSEQ multiplex PCR; TCRdb keeps in-frame clones, though not all of them. The sample shows about 380,000 clones, 70% to 85% of them seen only once. The sequenced sample was peripheral blood. The sequence was obtained from a human donor with acute or convalescent COVID-19. The donor label of this sample is uncertain. The rearrangement joins TRBV3-1 (or the pseudogene TRBV3-2) to TRBJ2-4; D may be TRBD2 (6 bases). In DNA form, the CDR3 reads TGTGCCAGCAGCCAACACACTAGCCTTGTCTTGAAAAACATTCAGTACTTC. Its translation is CASSQHTSLVLKNIQYF.